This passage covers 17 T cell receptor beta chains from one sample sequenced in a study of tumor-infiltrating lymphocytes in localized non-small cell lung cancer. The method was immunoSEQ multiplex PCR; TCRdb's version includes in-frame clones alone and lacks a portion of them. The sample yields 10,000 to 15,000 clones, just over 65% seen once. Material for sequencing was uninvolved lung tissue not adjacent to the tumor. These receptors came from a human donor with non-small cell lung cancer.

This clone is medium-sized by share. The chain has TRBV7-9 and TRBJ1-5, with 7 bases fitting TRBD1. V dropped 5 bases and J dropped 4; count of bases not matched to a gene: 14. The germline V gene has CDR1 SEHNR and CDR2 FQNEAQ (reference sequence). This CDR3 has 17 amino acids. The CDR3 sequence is CASSRGGGRGLNQPQHF. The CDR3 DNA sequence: TGTGCCAGCAGCCGGGGTGGTGGCAGGGGGTTAAATCAGCCCCAGCATTTT.

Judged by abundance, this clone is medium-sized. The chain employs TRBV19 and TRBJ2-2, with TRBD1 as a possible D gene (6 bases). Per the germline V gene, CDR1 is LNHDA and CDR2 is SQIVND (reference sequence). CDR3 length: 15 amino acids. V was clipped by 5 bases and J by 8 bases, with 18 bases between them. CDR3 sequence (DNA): TGTGCCAGTAGTGTACAGATATCCACAGGGGGGGAGCTGTTTTTT. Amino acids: CASSVQISTGGELFF.

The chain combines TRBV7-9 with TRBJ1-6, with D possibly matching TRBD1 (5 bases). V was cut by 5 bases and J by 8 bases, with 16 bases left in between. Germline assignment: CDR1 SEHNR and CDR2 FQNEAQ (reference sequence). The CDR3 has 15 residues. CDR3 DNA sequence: TGTGCCAGCAGCGTCGGGGCAGGGTTGGATTCACCCCTCCACTTT. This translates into CASSVGAGLDSPLHF.

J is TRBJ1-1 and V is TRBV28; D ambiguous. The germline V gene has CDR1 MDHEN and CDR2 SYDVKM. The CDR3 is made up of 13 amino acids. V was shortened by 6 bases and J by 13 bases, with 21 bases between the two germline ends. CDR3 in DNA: TGTGCCAGCAGCCTGACCCGCTCCACCGAGGGTTTCTTT. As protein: CASSLTRSTEGFF. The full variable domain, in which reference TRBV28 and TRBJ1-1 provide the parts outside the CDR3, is DVKVTQSSRYLVKRTGEKVFLECVQDMDHENMFWYRQDPGLGLRLIYFSYDVKMKEKGDIPEGYSVSREKKERFSLILESASTNQTSMYLCASSLTRSTEGFFGQGTRLTVV.

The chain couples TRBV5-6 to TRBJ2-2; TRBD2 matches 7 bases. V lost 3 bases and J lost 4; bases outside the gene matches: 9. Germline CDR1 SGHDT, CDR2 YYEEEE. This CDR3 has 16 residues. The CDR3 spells CASSYLAVGLTGELFF. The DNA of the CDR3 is TGTGCCAGCAGCTATCTAGCGGTCGGCCTCACCGGGGAGCTGTTTTTT.

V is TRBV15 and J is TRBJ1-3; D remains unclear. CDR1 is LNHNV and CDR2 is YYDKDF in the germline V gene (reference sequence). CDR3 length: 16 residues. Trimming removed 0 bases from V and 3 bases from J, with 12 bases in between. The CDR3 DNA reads TGTGCCACCAGCAGAGAGCTCGACCCGGGTGGAAACACCATATATTTT. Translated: CATSRELDPGGNTIYF.

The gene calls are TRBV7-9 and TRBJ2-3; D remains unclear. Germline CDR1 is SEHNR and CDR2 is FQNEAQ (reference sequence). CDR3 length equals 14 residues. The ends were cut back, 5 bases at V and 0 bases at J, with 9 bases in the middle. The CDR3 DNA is TGTGCCAGCAGCCACCACACAAGCACAGATACGCAGTATTTT. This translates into CASSHHTSTDTQYF.

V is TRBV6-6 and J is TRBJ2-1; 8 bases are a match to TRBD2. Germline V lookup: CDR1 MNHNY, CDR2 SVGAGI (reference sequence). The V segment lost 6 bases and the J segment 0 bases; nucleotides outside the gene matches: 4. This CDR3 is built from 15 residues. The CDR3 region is CASSRLASSYNEQFF. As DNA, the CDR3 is TGTGCCAGCAGCCGACTAGCGAGCTCCTACAATGAGCAGTTCTTC.

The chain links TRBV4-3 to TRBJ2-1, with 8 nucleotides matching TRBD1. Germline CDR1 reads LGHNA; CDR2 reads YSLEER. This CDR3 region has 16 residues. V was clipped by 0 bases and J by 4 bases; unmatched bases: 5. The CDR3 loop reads CASSQDKGQGYNEQFF. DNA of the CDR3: TGCGCCAGCAGCCAAGATAAAGGACAGGGATACAATGAGCAGTTCTTC.

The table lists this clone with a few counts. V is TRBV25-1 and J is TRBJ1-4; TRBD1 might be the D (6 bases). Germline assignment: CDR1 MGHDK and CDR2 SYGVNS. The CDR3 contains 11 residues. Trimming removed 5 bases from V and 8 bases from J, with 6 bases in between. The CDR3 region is CASSQGEKLFF. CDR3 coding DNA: TGTGCCAGCAGTCAGGGGGAAAAACTGTTTTTT.

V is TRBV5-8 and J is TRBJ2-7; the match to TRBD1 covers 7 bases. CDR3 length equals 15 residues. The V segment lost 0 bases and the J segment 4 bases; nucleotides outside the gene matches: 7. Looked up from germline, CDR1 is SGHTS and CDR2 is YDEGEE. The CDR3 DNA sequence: TGTGCCAGCAGCTTGGCCGGGACAGAATATTACGAGCAGTACTTC. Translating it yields CASSLAGTEYYEQYF.

The CDR3 coding sequence is TGTGCCACCGCCCTGGGGACAGGGATCTATGGCTACACCTTC. Its protein is CATALGTGIYGYTF. V and J are TRBV28 and TRBJ1-2; 9 bases are a match to TRBD1. The germline CDR1 and CDR2 sequences are MDHEN and SYDVKM. The CDR3 has 14 residues. Unmatched junction bases numbered 10, after V lost 10 bases and J lost 4 bases.

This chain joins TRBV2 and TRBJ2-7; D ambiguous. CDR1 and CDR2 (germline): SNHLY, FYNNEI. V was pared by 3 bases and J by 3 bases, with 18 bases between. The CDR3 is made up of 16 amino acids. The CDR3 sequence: CASSDSRQFWGYEQYF. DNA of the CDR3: TGTGCCAGCAGTGACTCCCGTCAGTTCTGGGGCTACGAGCAGTACTTC. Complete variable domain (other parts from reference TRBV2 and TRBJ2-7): EPEVTQTPSHQVTQMGQEVILRCVPISNHLYFYWYRQILGQKVEFLVSFYNNEISEKSEIFDDQFSVERPDGSNFTLKIRSTKLEDSAMYFCASSDSRQFWGYEQYFGPGTRLTVT.

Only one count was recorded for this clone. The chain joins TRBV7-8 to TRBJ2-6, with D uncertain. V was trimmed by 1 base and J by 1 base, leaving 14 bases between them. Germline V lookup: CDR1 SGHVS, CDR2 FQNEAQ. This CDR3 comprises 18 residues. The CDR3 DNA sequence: TGTGCCAGCAGCTTAGGTCTCTGGGCCTCGTCTGGGGCCAACGTCCTGACTTTC. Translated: CASSLGLWASSGANVLTF.

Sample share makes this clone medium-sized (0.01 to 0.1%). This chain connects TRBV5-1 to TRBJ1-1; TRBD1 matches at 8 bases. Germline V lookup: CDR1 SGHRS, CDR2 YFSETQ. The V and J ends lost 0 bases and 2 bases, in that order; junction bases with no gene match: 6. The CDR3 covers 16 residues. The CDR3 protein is CASSLVRGPLNTEAFF. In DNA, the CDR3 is TGCGCCAGCAGCTTGGTCAGGGGGCCACTTAACACTGAAGCTTTCTTT.

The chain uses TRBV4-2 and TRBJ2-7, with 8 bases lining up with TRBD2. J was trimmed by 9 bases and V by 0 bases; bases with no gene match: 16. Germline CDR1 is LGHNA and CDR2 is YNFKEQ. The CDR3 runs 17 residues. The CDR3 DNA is TGTGCCAGCAGCCAAGATCTTGCGGGAGGCTACGCTACGAGGCAGTACTTC. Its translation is CASSQDLAGGYATRQYF.

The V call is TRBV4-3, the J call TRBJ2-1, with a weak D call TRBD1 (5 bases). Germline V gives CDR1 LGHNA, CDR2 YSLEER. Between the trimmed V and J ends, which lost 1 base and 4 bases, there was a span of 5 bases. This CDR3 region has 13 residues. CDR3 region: CASSQGTYNEQFF. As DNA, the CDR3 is TGCGCCAGCAGCCAAGGGACATACAATGAGCAGTTCTTC.